One sample yielded the 30 T cell receptor beta chains listed below, sequenced in a study of long-term antiretroviral therapy in people with HIV. They ran version v3.0 of the immunoSEQ assay at survey level. Here immunoSEQ multiplex PCR was the method, and the copy in TCRdb shows in-frame clones only, minus some. The sample records approximately 15,000 clones, approximately 73% being singletons. The sequencing used unsorted PBMCs, collected 3.1 years after starting antiretroviral therapy. These receptors were collected from a middle-aged man with HIV.

The V gene is TRBV27, the J gene TRBJ1-2; 8 positions match TRBD1. The CDR3 runs to 16 residues. Germline loops: CDR1 MNHEY, CDR2 SMNVEV (reference sequence). J gave up 7 bases and V 0 bases, and 10 bases lay outside the gene matches. CDR3 sequence: CASSLSRQGKRGGYTF. Written as DNA, the CDR3 is TGTGCCAGCAGTTTATCGAGACAGGGGAAGCGTGGTGGCTACACCTTC.

This chain uses TRBV2 with TRBJ2-4; TRBD1 matches 7 bases. Looked up from germline, CDR1 is SNHLY and CDR2 is FYNNEI. With V trimmed by 6 bases and J by 0 bases, 5 bases remained unmatched. CDR3 length: 15 amino acids. The CDR3 protein is CASRGQSLAKNIQYF. The CDR3 region has the DNA TGTGCCAGCAGGGGACAGAGCCTAGCCAAAAACATTCAGTACTTC.

The chain recombines TRBV5-1 with TRBJ1-1; D is ambiguous. V gave up 0 bases and J gave up 3 bases, with 12 bases separating them. The germline V gene has CDR1 SGHRS and CDR2 YFSETQ. CDR3 length: 15 residues. The CDR3 is CASSLGAQYYTEAFF. The CDR3 DNA reads TGCGCCAGCAGCTTGGGCGCACAATATTACACTGAAGCTTTCTTT.

This clone was detected once. The rearrangement uses TRBV7-9 and TRBJ2-4; weak D call: TRBD2 (6 bases). Trimming shortened V by 1 base and J by 6 bases, and 13 bases separated the two germline ends. Germline V gives CDR1 SEHNR, CDR2 FQNEAQ (reference sequence). The CDR3 covers 15 residues. The CDR3 reads CASSLVGGDGNIQYF. The CDR3, as DNA: TGTGCCAGCAGCTTAGTAGGAGGGGACGGAAACATTCAGTACTTC.

The chain has TRBV6-1 and TRBJ1-1; the D is unclear. The length of the CDR3 is 13 residues. The germline V gene has CDR1 MNHNS and CDR2 SASEGT. V lost 10 bases, J lost 0 bases, and 12 bases lay in between. The CDR3 nucleotides are TGTGCCACCCGGAGGGAGATGAACACTGAAGCTTTCTTT. Its protein product is CATRREMNTEAFF.

The chain couples TRBV11-2 to TRBJ2-1, with TRBD1 identical over 7 bases. The CDR3 covers 17 residues. The V segment lost 2 bases and the J segment 4 bases; nucleotides outside the gene matches: 11. Per the germline V gene, CDR1 is SGHAT and CDR2 is FQNNGV. CDR3 amino acids: CASSLSRGPFGYNEQFF. DNA for the CDR3: TGTGCCAGCAGCTTATCGAGGGGGCCCTTCGGATACAATGAGCAGTTCTTC.

The gene calls are TRBV5-8 and TRBJ1-4; 7 nucleotides match TRBD1. This CDR3 is 17 amino acids long. Germline CDR1 reads SGHTS; CDR2 reads YDEGEE. The junction had 13 bases not matched to a gene; V was cut back by 4 bases and J by 4 bases. The CDR3 nucleotides read TGTGCCAGCAGCCTCCTTGACAGGGAATACGATAATGAAAAACTGTTTTTT. Translated, it gives CASSLLDREYDNEKLFF.

This clone was recorded a few times. V gene TRBV4-1 combines with J gene TRBJ2-7; 8 bases agree with TRBD2. Germline values: CDR1 MGHRA, CDR2 YSYEKL. Losses at the gene ends were 0 bases for V and 3 bases for J; bases not matched to a gene: 4. The CDR3 extends over 15 amino acids. The CDR3 loop is CASSQDDAGGYEQYF. CDR3 nucleotide sequence: TGCGCCAGCAGCCAAGATGACGCGGGGGGCTACGAGCAGTACTTC.

The chain is built from TRBV6-5 and TRBJ1-2; TRBD1 agrees at 7 bases. This CDR3 is 15 amino acids long. CDR1 is MNHEY, CDR2 SVGAGI, per germline. The trim removed 5 bases at V and 0 bases at J, leaving 6 bases unmatched. The CDR3 is CASSRQGSANYGYTF. Here the CDR3 DNA reads TGTGCCAGCAGTAGACAGGGATCAGCTAACTATGGCTACACCTTC.

The chain has TRBV6-5 and TRBJ1-2; no clear D. In germline, CDR1 is MNHEY, CDR2 SVGAGI. CDR3 length equals 16 residues. Trimming stripped 0 bases from V and 6 bases from J, with 17 bases between. The CDR3 DNA reads as TGTGCCAGCAGTTACTCGATGGCCTCAGTCAGGAATGGCTACACCTTC. This sequence encodes CASSYSMASVRNGYTF.

The CDR3 region has the DNA TGTGCCTGGAGTGTACTAATCAAGGCGGGTAGAATCTCTGGAAACACCATATATTTT. It yields the protein CAWSVLIKAGRISGNTIYF. The chain employs TRBV30 and TRBJ1-3; D gene ambiguous. Trimming took off 0 bases at V and 0 bases at J, with 21 bases between the two ends. Germline CDR1 GTSNPN, CDR2 SVGIG (reference sequence). The CDR3 covers 19 residues.

This clone was recorded a few times. The V call is TRBV7-9, the J call TRBJ2-7; tentatively, D is TRBD1 (5 bases). V was trimmed by 2 bases and J by 2 bases, leaving 7 bases between them. This CDR3 is built from 13 residues. Germline V CDR1 and CDR2: SEHNR, FQNEAQ (reference sequence). The CDR3 bases are TGTGCCAGCAGCTTAACAGGAACCTACGAGCAGTACTTC. Translation: CASSLTGTYEQYF.

The V gene is TRBV11-2, the J gene TRBJ2-5; D might be TRBD2 (5 bases). The CDR3 consists of 15 residues. V was shortened by 1 base and J by 5 bases, with 14 bases between the two germline ends. The germline V gene encodes CDR1 SGHAT and CDR2 FQNNGV. CDR3 amino acids: CASSLVRVTKETQYF. Here the CDR3 DNA reads TGTGCCAGCAGCTTAGTGAGGGTAACGAAGGAGACCCAGTACTTC.

The chain employs TRBV7-8 and TRBJ2-7; 7 bases fit TRBD1. The CDR3 consists of 13 residues. Trimming at V came to 6 bases and at J to 5 bases, leaving 7 bases not matched to a gene. Germline lookup yields CDR1 SGHVS and CDR2 FQNEAQ. The CDR3: CASSKNRGNEQYF. The CDR3 bases are TGTGCCAGCAGTAAGAACAGGGGCAACGAGCAGTACTTC. The full variable domain, with the rest looked up from reference TRBV7-8 and TRBJ2-7, is GAGVSQSPRYKVAKRGQDVALRCDPISGHVSLFWYQQALGQGPEFLTYFQNEAQLDKSGLPSDRFFAERPEGSVSTLKIQRTQQEDSAVYLCASSKNRGNEQYFGPGTRLTVT.

CDR3 sequence reads: CSASPGYEQYF. The DNA of the CDR3 is TGCAGTGCTAGCCCCGGGTACGAGCAGTACTTC. The chain employs TRBV20-1 and TRBJ2-7; D is ambiguous. The ends were cut back, 3 bases at V and 4 bases at J, with 7 bases in the middle. This CDR3 contains 11 residues. Germline CDR1 DFQATT, CDR2 SNEGSKA (reference sequence).

The chain couples TRBV19 to TRBJ1-6; TRBD1 is a possible D gene (5 bases). CDR1 LNHDA and CDR2 SQIVND come from the germline V gene (reference sequence). Trimming cost V 2 bases and J 6 bases, with 14 bases left between them. The CDR3 totals 16 residues. The CDR3 nucleotides are TGTGCCAGTAGTATACAGGAGGGACGGACTAATTCACCCCTCCACTTT. The encoded protein is CASSIQEGRTNSPLHF.

The chain recombines TRBV2 with TRBJ1-5; 7 positions agree with TRBD1. The ends lost 8 bases at V and 0 bases at J; junction bases unmatched: 7. The CDR3 has 15 amino acids. Germline V lookup: CDR1 SNHLY, CDR2 FYNNEI. For the CDR3, the DNA is TGTGCCAGCCGCAGGGGGGAGGATAGCAATCAGCCCCAGCATTTT. It translates to CASRRGEDSNQPQHF.

CDR3 sequence (DNA): TGTGCCAGCAGCTTATTCGGGGAAGAAGCTTTCTTT. Its translation is CASSLFGEEAFF. J is TRBJ1-1 and V is TRBV7-9; D is ambiguous. Germline CDR1 and CDR2: SEHNR and FQNEAQ (reference sequence). The CDR3 length is 12 residues. V was pared by 2 bases and J by 8 bases, with 9 bases between.

The rearrangement links TRBV6-1 to TRBJ2-1; 8 nucleotides agree with TRBD2. CDR1 and CDR2 (germline): MNHNS, SASEGT. V lost 2 bases, J lost 9 bases, and 9 bases stayed unmatched. The CDR3 extends over 15 amino acids. CDR3 residues: CASSELQRGRGEQFF. Here the CDR3 DNA reads TGTGCCAGCAGTGAATTGCAGCGGGGGCGAGGTGAGCAGTTCTTC.

The chain carries TRBV5-4 and TRBJ1-1, with D unclear. The CDR3 extends over 13 amino acids. CDR1 SGHNT and CDR2 YYREEE come from the germline V gene (reference sequence). V was cut by 1 base and J by 3 bases, with 7 bases left in between. CDR3 protein: CASSLRWDTEAFF. The CDR3 DNA reads TGTGCCAGCAGCTTGAGGTGGGACACTGAAGCTTTCTTT.

This chain links TRBV7-8 with TRBJ1-2; TRBD1 matches 7 bases. CDR3 size: 19 residues. Losses at the gene ends were 5 bases for V and 4 bases for J; bases not matched to a gene: 22. The germline V gene encodes CDR1 SGHVS and CDR2 FQNEAQ. CDR3 nucleotide sequence: TGTGCCAGCAGCCCTAGACCCATTACCGGGACAGAGGGCGGCTATGGCTACACCTTC. Translation: CASSPRPITGTEGGYGYTF.

The chain joins TRBV5-6 to TRBJ1-5; D is possibly TRBD1 (6 bases). V was clipped by 2 bases and J by 0 bases, with 9 bases between them. CDR1 and CDR2 (germline): SGHDT, YYEEEE. The CDR3 spans 15 residues. This CDR3 reads CASSLGGVSNQPQHF. The CDR3 DNA sequence: TGTGCCAGCAGCTTAGGGGGGGTTAGCAATCAGCCCCAGCATTTT.

The chain recombines TRBV6-6 with TRBJ2-3; 9 bases match TRBD2. The CDR3 is 13 residues long. Per the germline V gene, CDR1 is MNHNY and CDR2 is SVGAGI (reference sequence). Losses at the gene ends were 8 bases for V and 9 bases for J; bases not matched to a gene: 9. The CDR3 DNA reads TGTGCCAGCTTAGCGGGGGCAGGAGGGACGCAGTATTTT. This sequence encodes CASLAGAGGTQYF.

This clone has just one count. V usage is TRBV5-1 and J usage is TRBJ2-1; perhaps TRBD1 as D (6 bases). The CDR3 consists of 15 residues. Per germline, CDR1 SGHRS and CDR2 YFSETQ. V lost 0 bases and J 2 bases, leaving 9 bases between the germline ends. The CDR3 region has the DNA TGCGCCAGCAGCTTGGTCCAGGGGACCTACAATGAGCAGTTCTTC. Translated, it gives CASSLVQGTYNEQFF.

V usage is TRBV5-6 and J usage is TRBJ2-2; D unclear. The CDR3 is 15 residues long. The V gene lost 2 bases and the J gene lost 5 bases, with 13 bases spanning the gap. Germline V gives CDR1 SGHDT, CDR2 YYEEEE. As DNA, the CDR3 is TGTGCCAGCAGCTTAGAGACAATCTCAACCGGGGAGCTGTTTTTT. It codes for CASSLETISTGELFF.

V is TRBV5-6 and J is TRBJ2-1, with TRBD1 as a possible D gene (6 bases). V was clipped by 4 bases and J by 2 bases, with 10 bases between them. Germline V gene lookup returns CDR1 SGHDT and CDR2 YYEEEE. The CDR3 is 14 residues long. DNA for the CDR3: TGTGCCAGCAGCGCCACAGGGACCTACAATGAGCAGTTCTTC. Its protein product is CASSATGTYNEQFF.

The chain combines TRBV6-5 with TRBJ1-2; D might be TRBD1 (6 bases). Looked up from germline, CDR1 is MNHEY and CDR2 is SVGAGI. Trimming took off 5 bases at V and 8 bases at J, with 18 bases between the two ends. The CDR3 sequence is 14 residues long. The CDR3 sequence: CASSPLGGPEGYTF. DNA of the CDR3: TGTGCCAGCAGTCCCCTAGGGGGGCCGGAAGGCTACACCTTC.

The chain employs TRBV13 and TRBJ2-7; TRBD2 is a possible D gene (6 bases). Germline CDR1 is PRHDT and CDR2 is FYEKMQ (reference sequence). Between the trimmed V and J ends, which lost 5 bases and 4 bases, there was a span of 9 bases. The CDR3 is 12 amino acids. For the CDR3, the DNA is TGTGCCAGCAGCGGGACTCCGTACGAGCAGTACTTC. It codes for CASSGTPYEQYF.

The genes are TRBV18 and TRBJ1-1; D is perhaps TRBD1 (5 bases). Trimming pared 3 bases from V and 0 bases from J, leaving 11 bases between. Germline V gives CDR1 KGHSH, CDR2 LQKENI. The CDR3 has 15 residues. CDR3 coding DNA: TGTGCCAGCTCACCCCTGACAGTTCTGAACACTGAAGCTTTCTTT. This gives the protein CASSPLTVLNTEAFF. The variable domain in full, with the rest retrieved from reference TRBV18 and TRBJ1-1, is NAGVMQNPRHLVRRRGQEARLRCSPMKGHSHVYWYRQLPEEGLKFMVYLQKENIIDESGMPKERFSAEFPKEGPSILRIQQVVRGDSAAYFCASSPLTVLNTEAFFGQGTRLTVV.

This clone counts as medium-sized. DNA of the CDR3: TGTGCCAGCAGCTTCTGGGCTAGCGGGGGCACAAGGGAGCAGTTCTTC. Amino acids: CASSFWASGGTREQFF. The chain employs TRBV5-5 and TRBJ2-1, with TRBD2 matching over 10 bases. The CDR3 spans 16 residues. Unmatched junction bases numbered 12, after V lost 2 bases and J lost 10 bases. CDR1 SGHKS and CDR2 YYEKEE come from the germline V gene (reference sequence).